A selection of T cell receptor beta chains follows, all from one sample in a study of Ad26.COV2.S vaccination and SARS-CoV-2 variants. Clones were sequenced by immunoSEQ multiplex PCR, and TCRdb holds only the in-frame ones, with some missing. The sample yields hundreds of thousands of clones, 83% seen once. Source: peripheral blood, taken in a trial of Ad26.COV2.S vaccine versus placebo. The receptors shown here come from a person between 18 and 65 years old who received the Ad26.COV2.S COVID-19 vaccine or a placebo. Each CDR3 is given with its conserved first and last residue. A D gene is named only where the DNA matches it firmly. Clone size is not always given. Where it is, it says once, few, many or a class for expanded clones.

CDR3 length,D gene,clone size,V gene,J gene,CDR3 DNA,CDR3 protein
16,TRBD2,few,TRBV5-1,TRBJ2-7,TGCGCCAGCAGCCCGGGACTAGCGGGTCCACCCTACGAGCAGTACTTC,CASSPGLAGPPYEQYF
13,NA,few,TRBV7-2,TRBJ2-5,TGTGCCAGCAGCGGAAACACAAAAGAGACCCAGTACTTC,CASSGNTKETQYF
14,NA,NA,TRBV6-2/TRBV6-3,TRBJ2-7,TGTGCCAGCAGTTACCCGAAACCACTTTACGAGCAGTACTTC,CASSYPKPLYEQYF
14,TRBD1,NA,TRBV5-1,TRBJ1-6,TGCGCCAGCAGTAAAGACAGGGGGCAATCACCCCTCCACTTT,CASSKDRGQSPLHF
14,NA,NA,TRBV21-1,TRBJ1-3,TGTGCCAGCAGCCCCGGGACCGGAGGAAACACCATATATTTT,CASSPGTGGNTIYF
13,NA,NA,TRBV6-5,TRBJ1-3,TGTGCCAGCAGTTACAGTGGTGGAAACACCATATATTTT,CASSYSGGNTIYF
18,TRBD1,few,TRBV3-1/TRBV3-2,TRBJ2-7,TGTGCCAGCAGCCAAGAACGTCCAAGGCCAGGGGGAAAGGACGAGCAGTACTTC,CASSQERPRPGGKDEQYF
17,TRBD2,NA,TRBV25-1,TRBJ2-3,TGTGCCAGCAGTGAACCTAAACTAGCGGGAGTTACAGATACGCAGTATTTT,CASSEPKLAGVTDTQYF
12,NA,NA,TRBV7-2,TRBJ2-7,TGTGCCAGCAGCGAACCGGGTGCGGTGGGGTACTTC,CASSEPGAVGYF
14,TRBD2,NA,TRBV4-2,TRBJ2-5,TGTGCCAGCAGCCAACTAGCGGGGGGGGAGACCCAGTACTTC,CASSQLAGGETQYF
12,NA,NA,TRBV29-1,TRBJ1-2,TGCAGCGTCTGGCTTCAGGGCTATGGCTACACCTTC,CSVWLQGYGYTF
12,NA,NA,TRBV6-5,TRBJ1-1,TGTGCCAGCACTTTCGTTGTCACTGAAGCTTTCTTT,CASTFVVTEAFF
12,NA,NA,TRBV15,TRBJ1-4,TGTGCCACCAGCCCCCTGCAGGGGAAACTGTTTTTT,CATSPLQGKLFF
15,NA,NA,TRBV27,TRBJ1-2,TGTGCCAGCAGTTTTAGGGGGGCGCGGGACTATGGCTACACCTTC,CASSFRGARDYGYTF
12,TRBD1,NA,TRBV12-3/TRBV12-4,TRBJ1-3,TGTGCCAGCAGTCTCCGACAGGGCAGAGCGGATTTT,CASSLRQGRADF
15,TRBD1,many,TRBV5-5,TRBJ2-1,TGTGCCAGCAGCGCAGGGACAGGGATAAACAATGAGCAGTTCTTC,CASSAGTGINNEQFF
13,NA,NA,TRBV11-3,TRBJ2-5,TGTGCCAGCAGCTTAGGAGGTCCGGAGACCCAGTACTTC,CASSLGGPETQYF
14,TRBD1,few,TRBV7-9,TRBJ2-7,TGTGCCAGCATCAAGAGGGGACAGGGCGACGAGCAGTACTTC,CASIKRGQGDEQYF
13,NA,NA,TRBV7-7,TRBJ2-1,TGTGCCAGCAGCCGAGGGTCCTACAATGAGCAGTTCTTC,CASSRGSYNEQFF
15,NA,NA,TRBV2,TRBJ2-3,TGTGCCAGCAGTGAAGCCGAGTGGAGCACAGATACGCAGTATTTT,CASSEAEWSTDTQYF
15,NA,NA,TRBV4-3,TRBJ1-3,TGCGCCAGCAGCCAAGTTAAGGGGACTGGAAACACCATATATTTT,CASSQVKGTGNTIYF
14,NA,NA,TRBV24-1,TRBJ1-2,TGTGCCACCAGTGATTTGGTAGCTAACTATGGCTACACCTTC,CATSDLVANYGYTF
13,NA,NA,TRBV27,TRBJ1-5,TGTGCCAGCAGTTTATCGGGCAATCAGCCCCAGCATTTT,CASSLSGNQPQHF
13,NA,few,TRBV5-1,TRBJ2-1,TGCGCCAGCAGTTTGGCCCTGCGCGATGAGCAGTTCTTC,CASSLALRDEQFF
13,NA,NA,TRBV20-1,TRBJ1-2,TGCAGTGCTAGTCCGGGAGAGATCTATGGCTACACCTTC,CSASPGEIYGYTF
15,NA,NA,TRBV4-1,TRBJ1-2,TGCGCCAGCAGCCGTACACAGGGTGCCAACTATGGCTACACCTTC,CASSRTQGANYGYTF
16,TRBD2,NA,TRBV13,TRBJ2-5,TGTGCCAGCAGCACGACTACTAGCGGTGGGCAAGAGACCCAGTACTTC,CASSTTTSGGQETQYF
16,TRBD1,NA,TRBV7-2,TRBJ2-1,TGTGCCAGCAGCTTCACCCGGGACAGGGGTTACAATGAGCAGTTCTTC,CASSFTRDRGYNEQFF
16,TRBD1,NA,TRBV2,TRBJ1-4,TGTGCCAGCAGTTTAACAGGGGCTTCGGCTAATGAAAAACTGTTTTTT,CASSLTGASANEKLFF
15,TRBD1,NA,TRBV2,TRBJ1-5,TGTGCCAGCAGTGAAAGCCGACAGGGGGGACAGCCCCAGCATTTT,CASSESRQGGQPQHF
16,NA,NA,TRBV29-1,TRBJ2-7,TGCAGCGTTGTGGGGGGTCAGGAACGTTCCCCCTACGAGCAGTACTTC,CSVVGGQERSPYEQYF
14,NA,NA,TRBV9,TRBJ2-4,TGTGCCAGCACGCCGGGAGTGACCAAAAACATTCAGTACTTC,CASTPGVTKNIQYF
17,NA,NA,TRBV4-3,TRBJ2-3,TGCGCCAGCAGCCAAGGTGACGCTAGCGTCCGATCAGATACGCAGTATTTT,CASSQGDASVRSDTQYF
14,NA,NA,TRBV11-2,TRBJ1-6,TGTGCCAGCAGCTTCAACAGGTTGCGTTCACCCCTCCACTTT,CASSFNRLRSPLHF
13,NA,NA,TRBV7-9,TRBJ1-5,TGTGCCAGCAGCTTACTTGAAAATCAGCCCCAGCATTTT,CASSLLENQPQHF
15,TRBD1,NA,TRBV7-9,TRBJ2-1,TGTGCCAGCAGCTTAGAGGGGGCTACCTACAATGAGCAGTTCTTC,CASSLEGATYNEQFF
14,TRBD1,NA,TRBV13,TRBJ1-2,TGTGCCAGCAGCTTTGACAGGGCAAACTATGGCTACACCTTC,CASSFDRANYGYTF
13,NA,once,TRBV6-5,TRBJ2-4,TGTGCCAGCCGCGAGGACGGTGGGAGGAATCAGTACTTC,CASREDGGRNQYF
15,NA,NA,TRBV7-9,TRBJ2-7,TGTGCCAGCAGTCAGGGGGGAGGGTTCCCGCCCGAGCAGTACTTC,CASSQGGGFPPEQYF
16,NA,NA,TRBV4-3,TRBJ2-6,TGCGCCAGCAGCCTCACGCACGGATCTGGGGCCAACGTCCTGACTTTC,CASSLTHGSGANVLTF
15,TRBD1,NA,TRBV5-1,TRBJ1-6,TGCGCCAGCGCCCAAAGGGCAGGGGGCGGTTCACCCCTCCACTTT,CASAQRAGGGSPLHF
14,TRBD1,NA,TRBV6-2/TRBV6-3,TRBJ1-2,TGTGCCAGCAGTACCCGGACAGGGACCTATGGCTACACCTTC,CASSTRTGTYGYTF
13,NA,NA,TRBV7-9,TRBJ2-1,TGTGCCAGCAGCTTAGCTAAAAACAATGAGCAGTTCTTC,CASSLAKNNEQFF
15,NA,once,TRBV3-1/TRBV3-2,TRBJ1-2,TGTGCCAGCAGCTCCCCAAGTCGGGGAATCGGCGGCTACACCTTC,CASSSPSRGIGGYTF
17,NA,NA,TRBV18,TRBJ2-5,TGTGCCAGCTCACCGTCCACCCCGCGCCGGAACCAAGAGACCCAGTACTTC,CASSPSTPRRNQETQYF
19,NA,NA,TRBV18,TRBJ2-2,TGTGCCAGCTCACCAATCGTTGTGTTTAGCGGCGCGAACACCGGGGAGCTGTTTTTT,CASSPIVVFSGANTGELFF
12,NA,NA,TRBV21-1,TRBJ2-7,TGTGCCCCGCGGGGAGGGGACTACGAGCAGTACTTC,CAPRGGDYEQYF
15,TRBD2,NA,TRBV2,TRBJ2-1,TGTGCCAGCAGTCTCTACCCGGGACTAGCGAATGAGCAGTTCTTC,CASSLYPGLANEQFF
17,TRBD1,NA,TRBV7-9,TRBJ1-2,TGTGCCAGCAGCTTATTGGAGGGACAGGGTACCCTATGGGGCTACACCTTC,CASSLLEGQGTLWGYTF
13,NA,once,TRBV20-1,TRBJ2-1,TGCAGTGCTAGTCGGGGGGCAAACAATGAGCAGTTCTTC,CSASRGANNEQFF
13,TRBD2,NA,TRBV29-1,TRBJ2-5,TGCAGCGTCGGGGGGGTCCTGCAAGAGACCCAGTACTTC,CSVGGVLQETQYF
17,TRBD2,NA,TRBV7-7,TRBJ2-2,TGTGCCAGCAGCCCCAATCTACTAGCGGGACCCACCGGGGAGCTGTTTTTT,CASSPNLLAGPTGELFF
14,TRBD1,NA,TRBV2,TRBJ1-6,TGTGCCAGCAGTGCTAAGGACAGGGCATCACCCCTCCACTTT,CASSAKDRASPLHF
15,TRBD2,NA,TRBV4-3,TRBJ2-7,TGCGCCAGCAGCCAAGACAGGCGGGGGGGGTACGAGCAGTACTTC,CASSQDRRGGYEQYF
15,NA,NA,TRBV10-3,TRBJ1-2,TGTGCCATCAGTGAAGGAGGCAGGGGACTCTATGGCTACACCTTC,CAISEGGRGLYGYTF
11,NA,once,TRBV29-1,TRBJ2-1,TGCAGCGTTGTGGGGCGGGATGAGCAGTTCTTC,CSVVGRDEQFF